The following is a T cell receptor (beta chain) sequence with its context. Here immunoSEQ multiplex PCR was the method, and the copy in TCRdb shows in-frame clones only, minus some. Here the sample spans around 120,000 clones, around 81% being singletons. The data originate from a study of blood T cell repertoires in COVID-19. The overall study: T cells, B-cell-depleted T cells, or PBMCs provided the cDNA or gDNA that served as material.

The TCR originated in a man aged 40-49 years with active or convalescent COVID-19. The sequencing input was peripheral blood.

As DNA, the CDR3 is TGTGCCAGCAGCCGGGACAGGGGAGGTGTAAGTGAGCAGTTCTTC. Protein: CASSRDRGGVSEQFF. The chain joins TRBV7-9 to TRBJ2-1; 10 bases are shared with TRBD1. V lost 5 bases and J lost 9; bases outside the gene matches: 10. The V gene's germline CDR1 is SEHNR and CDR2 FQNEAQ (reference sequence). The CDR3 spans 15 residues.